The rows below give T cell receptor beta chains drawn from one sample of a study of T cells in Graves' hyperthyroidism and ophthalmopathy. TCRdb ran MiXCR on the multiplex PCR reads and lists one entry per CDR3 protein. The data show 500,000 to 650,000 distinct CDR3 sequences, nearly 20% seen once. Specimen: blood. These receptors came from a middle-aged man with Graves' ophthalmopathy. CDR3s include the opening cysteine and the closing phenylalanine or tryptophan. The listing skips clone size in some rows; elsewhere it reads once, few, many or a size class.

TRBV19,TRBJ1-2,-,CASSMGTGPYGYTF
TRBV6-1,TRBJ1-1,few,CASSTKPAFLVEAFF
TRBV6-6,TRBJ1-5,few,CASSYSMGNQPQHF
TRBV5-1,TRBJ2-7,-,CASRPRLAGGIYEQYF
TRBV10-3,TRBJ1-2,many,CASRGGSGYTF
TRBV18,TRBJ1-1,-,CASSGQGYADTEAFF
TRBV7-6,TRBJ2-6,few,CASSLLAVISGANVLTF
TRBV29-1,TRBJ2-7,-,CSVDSGTGVRYEQYF
TRBV11-2,TRBJ2-7,-,CASSLVSGGTYEQYF
TRBV10-1,TRBJ1-3,-,CASSEDRGCNTIYF
TRBV30,TRBJ2-5,once,CAWSPGQGGETQYF
TRBV29-1,TRBJ1-1,few,CSARVGNTEAFF
TRBV6-1,TRBJ2-7,few,CASSPGQNLYEQYF
TRBV30,TRBJ1-1,-,CAWSHGQGGITEAFF
TRBV13,TRBJ1-4,-,CASSQRTALNEKLFF
TRBV3-1,TRBJ1-2,few,CASSQESGVTNYGYTF
TRBV20-1,TRBJ2-7,many,CSAPGPSTTHEQYF
TRBV9,TRBJ1-6,-,CASSVDTYNSPLHF
TRBV4-1,TRBJ2-7,-,CASSQARTGRLYEQYF
TRBV19,TRBJ1-2,few,CASSIVGQPYGYTF
TRBV27,TRBJ2-5,few,CASSSSGTQGRTQYF
TRBV12-3/TRBV12-4,TRBJ1-2,few,CASSLLEGRSYGYTF
TRBV6-1,TRBJ1-1,few,CASTQDRGHTEAFF
TRBV3-1,TRBJ1-1,-,CASTRGGNRAFF
TRBV6-1,TRBJ2-7,few,CASCEVNCYEQYF
TRBV2,TRBJ2-7,-,CASSPSSMREQYF
TRBV6-2/TRBV6-3,TRBJ2-2,-,CASRGFIGELFF
TRBV16,TRBJ1-2,many,CASSHAGQGRSGYTF